Listed below are T cell receptor beta chains from one sample, sequenced in a study of T cells expressing NK-cell markers. TCRdb re-called the 5' RACE reads, yielding one record per CDR3 amino acid sequence without DNA. The table lists roughly 280,000 distinct CDR3 sequences, with approximately 0.42% in the top ten. The specimen was blood T cells: a sorted CD56 or NKG2C T cell subset, CD4+ or CD8+ T cells, or bulk PBMC T cells (not recorded which). Receptors were obtained from a man younger than 35 in good health. CDR3s include the opening cysteine and the closing phenylalanine or tryptophan.

V	J	CDR3
TRBV23-1	TRBJ2-1	CASSQIRDSPSAYNEQFF
TRBV2	TRBJ1-5	CASRTGGGNQPQHF
TRBV20-1	TRBJ2-2	CSAADVTGGGELFF
TRBV28	TRBJ2-5	CASSQEIQGAVETQYF
TRBV7-9	TRBJ2-2	CASSLSLGPGELFF
TRBV20-1	TRBJ2-3	CSASIPDTQYF
TRBV11-2	TRBJ2-1	CASSSSPQRYHYNEQFF
TRBV12-3/TRBV12-4	TRBJ2-2	CASSKRTSGSAGELFF
TRBV7-2	TRBJ1-5	CASRRDSNQPQHF
TRBV29-1	TRBJ1-4	CSVGDMGRKLFF
TRBV29-1	TRBJ2-3	CSVEAEQITDTQYF
TRBV29-1	TRBJ1-4	CSAWPGGGEKLFF
TRBV7-2	TRBJ2-2	CASSSGGGMGTGELFF
TRBV10-3	TRBJ1-1	CAISVSQVWSGNTEAFF
TRBV11-2	TRBJ1-5	CASSPLLRIRRDQPQHF
TRBV12-3/TRBV12-4	TRBJ2-1	CASSPELAGGPNNEQFF
TRBV29-1	TRBJ2-4	CSVEGGKFKNIQYF